The source of this T cell receptor beta chain is a study of blood T cell repertoires in COVID-19. Measured with immunoSEQ multiplex PCR; TCRdb has only the in-frame clones, and not every one. The sample records approximately 300,000 clones, about nine tenths being singletons. The receptor was derived from a woman aged 45-59 years who had recovered from COVID-19. The sample consisted of peripheral blood.

The CDR3 DNA sequence: TGTGCCAGTAGTACCCGAGAAGGGACAGGGGGGGCTGAAGCTTTCTTT. It translates to CASSTREGTGGAEAFF. The gene calls are TRBV19 and TRBJ1-1, with TRBD1 matching over 11 bases. CDR1 is LNHDA, CDR2 SQIVND, per germline (reference sequence). This CDR3 comprises 16 residues. V lost 4 bases, J lost 6 bases, and 10 bases stayed unmatched.